The TCR beta chain described here comes from a study of OX40 agonist ivuxolimab in advanced cancers. Background on the study: Hepatocellular carcinoma, melanoma, renal cell or head and neck cancer occurred in dose-escalation patients.

It was autoimmune disease history or systemic immunosuppression that excluded patients. The CDR3 has 16 residues. Germline CDR1 is MGHRA and CDR2 is YSYEKL. V lost 1 base and J lost 5, with 14 bases in between. The method was immunoSEQ multiplex PCR; TCRdb's version includes in-frame clones alone and lacks a portion of them. The sample contains 55,000 to 65,000 clones, more than 70% of which appear only once. This sample comprised CD4+ or CD8+ T cells sorted from blood, obtained in a trial of the OX40 agonist ivuxolimab. The origin of this receptor is an adult with an advanced solid tumor such as melanoma, head and neck, liver or kidney cancer. The gene calls are TRBV4-1 and TRBJ2-2; D is perhaps TRBD1 (6 bases). The chain's CDR3 is CASSQGQARKTGELFF. CDR3 in DNA: TGCGCCAGCAGCCAAGGACAGGCCAGGAAGACCGGGGAGCTGTTTTTT.